There are many counts of the clone carrying this T cell receptor (beta chain). This entry belongs to a study of T cells in Graves' hyperthyroidism and ophthalmopathy. RNA transcripts yielded amplified TCR beta CDR3 regions. Using the HTBI primer set, a first-round RT-PCR was run on the TCR CDR3. TCRdb reprocessed the multiplex PCR reads with MiXCR, giving one entry per CDR3 protein. The data contain 300,000 to 450,000 distinct CDR3 sequences, around 18% of them singletons. Germline assignment: CDR1 SGHAT and CDR2 FQDESV (reference sequence). The V gene end was trimmed by 3 bases and the J gene end by 4 bases; junction bases not matched to a gene: 7. There are 16 residues in the CDR3.

What was sequenced was blood. This chain uses TRBV11-1 with TRBJ2-2, with 8 bases that match TRBD2. The receptor was isolated from a man in his late teens or twenties with Graves' ophthalmopathy. CDR3 loop: CASSLKAGALTGELFF. CDR3 coding DNA: TGTGCCAGCAGCTTGAAAGCGGGGGCCCTCACCGGGGAGCTGTTTTTT.